Listed below are T cell receptor beta chains from one sample, sequenced in a study of T cell responses to AZD1222 COVID-19 vaccine. Using immunoSEQ multiplex PCR, the repertoire was profiled, and TCRdb retains in-frame clones only, with some absent. The data hold about 110,000 clones, with about 90% observed a single time. The sequenced sample was peripheral blood, obtained 28 days after the second AZD1222 dose. These receptor sequences come from an adult who received the AZD1222 COVID-19 vaccine. CDR3s include the opening cysteine and the closing phenylalanine or tryptophan.

cdr3_aa	j_call	v_call
CASSRGGSNTGELFF	TRBJ2-2	TRBV4-2
CASSSQRTGNYGYTF	TRBJ1-2	TRBV7-9
CSASGDRGQETQYF	TRBJ2-5	TRBV20-1
CASSPSWGAGNQPQHF	TRBJ1-5	TRBV18
CASSMGSGAKNIQYF	TRBJ2-4	TRBV7-2
CASSPGTGLGKSKNIQYF	TRBJ2-4	TRBV27
CASSAPARGWTEAFF	TRBJ1-1	TRBV5-6
CASSLGLAKAKNIQYF	TRBJ2-4	TRBV7-9
CASSPLGGYTTGELFF	TRBJ2-2	TRBV7-6
CASSMGLQQPQHF	TRBJ1-5	TRBV19
CSVRGGASGNTIYF	TRBJ1-3	TRBV29-1
CASGPGSGVNEKLFF	TRBJ1-4	TRBV12-5
CASSLGGLAGEGEQFF	TRBJ2-1	TRBV14
CASSARQGLKAEKLFF	TRBJ1-4	TRBV2
CASSLAVIANTGELFF	TRBJ2-2	TRBV5-1
CASRRAYYEQYF	TRBJ2-7	TRBV12-3/TRBV12-4
CASSSFGTPAGEQYF	TRBJ2-7	TRBV11-2
CASSEQLAVSYNEQFF	TRBJ2-1	TRBV2
CASSPFGGGEQFF	TRBJ2-1	TRBV7-2
CASSWEGQGFSPLHF	TRBJ1-6	TRBV28
CASSRTTNEKLFF	TRBJ1-4	TRBV5-4
CAWSVSGRGRNQPQHF	TRBJ1-5	TRBV30
CASSLRRSVEIGNTIYF	TRBJ1-3	TRBV6-4
CASRTGLIYEQYF	TRBJ2-7	TRBV2
CASSERVQAHYGYTF	TRBJ1-2	TRBV19